The 19 T cell receptor beta chains given below trace back to one sample, sequenced in a study of spatial heterogeneity in lung cancer (dated by TCRdb to about 2019). To prepare the library, 5' RACE was applied. The sequencer listed for this sample is NextSeq 500. TCRdb trimmed the raw reads at Q25, called clones with MiXCR and kept productive beta chains. Entries that share a CDR3 protein sequence are merged under the most common genes and DNA. Present in this sample are 15,000 or so distinct CDR3 sequences, about a fifth of which were seen just once. About 6.7% of the sample goes to the ten largest clones. The intended sense of this specimen's time point label: blood at routine non-recurrence follow-up after resection. The sequences come from PBMCs, collected at follow-up. The receptors originated from a male donor with early-stage non-small cell lung cancer.

The gene calls are TRBV20-1 and TRBJ1-4; no firm D call. This CDR3 comprises 12 residues. Germline-derived CDR1 and CDR2 are DFQATT and SNEGSKA (reference sequence). V lost 0 bases and J lost 7, with 6 bases in between. The CDR3: CSAREAVEKLFF. The CDR3 DNA reads as TGCAGTGCTAGAGAGGCAGTTGAAAAACTGTTTTTT.

This clonotype has a count of ten or more. This chain connects TRBV7-2 to TRBJ2-7; D possibly uses TRBD1 or TRBD2 (5 bases each). Trimming removed 1 base from V and 3 bases from J, with 22 bases in between. This CDR3 region has 18 residues. CDR1 and CDR2 (germline): SGHTA, FQGNSA. As DNA, the CDR3 is TGTGCCAGCAGCTTAGGGGTTGGGCTGGGGGTCAAAGACTACGAGCAGTACTTC. As protein: CASSLGVGLGVKDYEQYF.

This chain connects TRBV6-5 to TRBJ1-1; D is uncertain. The germline V gene has CDR1 MNHEY and CDR2 SVGAGI. The length of the CDR3 is 14 residues. The V end was cut by 11 bases, the J end by 0 bases, with 16 bases between. The CDR3 spells CACQQSIMNTEAFF. The CDR3 bases are TGTGCCTGTCAACAGTCGATAATGAACACTGAAGCTTTCTTT.

This clonotype was recorded a few times. The V gene is TRBV29-1, the J gene TRBJ1-6; D is unclear. In germline, CDR1 is SQVTM, CDR2 ANQGSEA. Trimming left V 6 bases short and J 8 bases short, with 11 bases between. The CDR3 has 12 residues. CDR3 protein: CSVAYPDSPLHF. The CDR3 DNA follows: TGCAGCGTCGCTTACCCTGATTCACCCCTCCACTTT. The full variable domain, completed using reference TRBV29-1 and TRBJ1-6, is SAVISQKPSRDICQRGTSLTIQCQVDSQVTMMFWYRQQPGQSLTLIATANQGSEATYESGFVIDKFPISRPNLTFSTLTVSNMSPEDSSIYLCSVAYPDSPLHFGNGTRLTVT.

The rearrangement links TRBV2 to TRBJ2-5; D possibly uses TRBD1 or TRBD2 (5 bases each). In germline, CDR1 is SNHLY, CDR2 FYNNEI. V gave up 2 bases and J gave up 3 bases, with 7 bases separating them. The CDR3 loop spans 13 amino acids. The CDR3: CASSEWGKETQYF. The CDR3 nucleotides read TGTGCCAGCAGTGAATGGGGGAAAGAGACCCAGTACTTC.

This clonotype has a single count. A much more abundant neighbour one base away suggests this may be a read error. This chain links TRBV7-2 with TRBJ2-7; 7 bases align to TRBD1. Germline V CDR1 and CDR2: SGHTA, FQGNSA. The CDR3 is 15 residues long. After removal of 2 bases from V and 4 bases from J, the junction contained 8 bases not matched to a gene. This CDR3 reads CASSLYSNRGYEQYF. CDR3 DNA: TGTGCCAGCAGCTTATATTCTAACAGGGGATACGAGCAGTACTTC. Full variable domain (remainder filled in from reference TRBV7-2 and TRBJ2-7): GAGVSQSPSNKVTEKGKDVELRCDPISGHTALYWYRQSLGQGLEFLIYFQGNSAPDKSGLPSDRFSAERTGGSVSTLTIQRTQQEDSAVYLCASSLYSNRGYEQYFGPGTRLTVT.

Sample share makes this clonotype medium-sized. The rearrangement links TRBV20-1 to TRBJ2-3, with 10 bases aligning to TRBD2. CDR1 is DFQATT, CDR2 SNEGSKA, per germline (reference sequence). V lost 3 bases to trimming and J lost 2 bases; unmatched junction nucleotides: 5. The CDR3 loop spans 15 amino acids. The CDR3 nucleotides are TGCAGTGCTAGTCAGCGGGGGGGCAACACAGATACGCAGTATTTT. Translated, it gives CSASQRGGNTDTQYF.

V usage is TRBV5-1 and J usage is TRBJ2-3, with D unresolved. Per germline, CDR1 SGHRS and CDR2 YFSETQ. Trimming removed 0 bases at V and 2 bases at J, with 7 bases between. This CDR3 contains 14 residues. The CDR3 sequence is CASSLVPHTDTQYF. The CDR3 bases are TGCGCCAGCAGCTTGGTACCCCACACAGATACGCAGTATTTT.

CDR3 sequence (DNA): TGTGCCAGCAGTCAACAAGAGAGCACAGATACGCAGTATTTT. Protein: CASSQQESTDTQYF. The chain has TRBV27 and TRBJ2-3; D gene ambiguous. Per germline, CDR1 MNHEY and CDR2 SMNVEV (reference sequence). The CDR3 length is 14 residues. Between the trimmed V and J ends, which lost 5 bases and 0 bases, there was a span of 9 bases.

This clonotype was seen a handful of times. CDR3 bases: TGCGCCAGCAAGCGTACGGGGTCCTCCTACAATGAGCAGTTCTTC. This translates into CASKRTGSSYNEQFF. This sequence joins TRBV5-1 and TRBJ2-1; possibly TRBD2 for D (5 bases). The CDR3 extends over 15 amino acids. Between the trimmed V and J ends, which lost 6 bases and 0 bases, there was a span of 13 bases. Germline CDR1 reads SGHRS; CDR2 reads YFSETQ.

This clonotype has a count of ten or more. V and J are TRBV7-2 and TRBJ2-1; 8 bases are a match to TRBD1. The CDR3 loop spans 17 amino acids. V shed 5 bases, J shed 4 bases, and the junction held 13 bases outside the gene matches. The germline V gene encodes CDR1 SGHTA and CDR2 FQGNSA. Written as DNA, the CDR3 is TGTGCCAGCAGCCCCACCGGTCAGGGGGCGACTTACAATGAGCAGTTCTTC. Encoded protein: CASSPTGQGATYNEQFF.

This clonotype was detected ten times or more. This chain joins TRBV28 and TRBJ1-6; a weak D match, TRBD1 (6 bases). The CDR3 length is 14 residues. V gave up 2 bases and J gave up 9 bases, with 11 bases separating them. Germline V gene data show CDR1 as MDHEN and CDR2 as SYDVKM. The CDR3 DNA reads TGTGCCAGCAGTTTAGTTACAGGGCCTTCACCCCTCCACTTT. Amino acids: CASSLVTGPSPLHF.

Comment on this clonotype: The germline gene is not matched at one end of the junction; a read error may be the cause. V is TRBV20-1 and J is TRBJ2-3; 7 bases are a match to TRBD1. Germline V gene data show CDR1 as DFQATT and CDR2 as SNEGSKA (reference sequence). CDR3 length equals 14 residues. The CDR3 bases are TGCAGTGTTCTCGACAGGGCGAGCACAGATACGCGGTATTTT. It encodes CSVLDRASTDTRYF.

This clonotype was observed a handful of times. CDR3 loop: CASSTSGGGQETQYF. The CDR3 coding sequence is TGCGCCAGCAGCACTAGCGGGGGTGGGCAAGAGACCCAGTACTTC. The chain uses TRBV5-1 and TRBJ2-5; 11 nucleotides agree with TRBD2. The germline CDR1 and CDR2 sequences are SGHRS and YFSETQ. The CDR3 totals 15 residues. V was clipped by 4 bases and J by 2 bases; unmatched bases: 4.

The genes are TRBV2 and TRBJ1-3; D ambiguous. The germline V gene has CDR1 SNHLY and CDR2 FYNNEI. The germline V and J ends were trimmed by 8 bases and 0 bases, with 5 bases remaining between them. The CDR3 runs 12 residues. The CDR3, as DNA: TGTGCCAGCGGGTCCTCTGGAAACACCATATATTTT. The encoded protein is CASGSSGNTIYF.

The chain employs TRBV6-5 and TRBJ2-2, with 7 bases that match TRBD1. Germline V lookup: CDR1 MNHEY, CDR2 SVGAGI. Trimming took 2 bases from V and 4 from J; bases not matched to a gene: 10. The length of the CDR3 is 17 residues. The DNA for the CDR3 is TGTGCCAGCAGTTACCGACAGGGTATTGGGGGCACCGGGGAGCTGTTTTTT. Its translation is CASSYRQGIGGTGELFF.

This chain links TRBV11-2 with TRBJ1-5; no clear D gene. The CDR3 contains 15 residues. Trimming shortened V by 2 bases and J by 1 base, and 9 bases separated the two germline ends. Germline V gives CDR1 SGHAT, CDR2 FQNNGV. CDR3 nucleotides: TGTGCCAGCAGCTTAAGAACGGGCAGCAATCAGCCCCAGCATTTT. Protein sequence: CASSLRTGSNQPQHF.

Turning to this clonotype: Mismatch with germline at one junction end may stem from a read error. The chain couples TRBV6-5 to TRBJ1-5, with D tentatively TRBD1 (5 bases). CDR3 length equals 14 residues. Germline CDR1 is MNHEY and CDR2 is SVGAGI. CDR3 nucleotides: TGTGTCAGCAGTTACGCGGGGGGCAATCAGCCCCAGCATTTT. Encoded protein: CVSSYAGGNQPQHF.

This clonotype was observed a few times. The chain has TRBV7-9 and TRBJ2-2; 10 bases map to TRBD2. Germline V gene sequence: CDR1 SEHNR, CDR2 FQNEAQ (reference sequence). This CDR3 is 17 amino acids long. The V gene end was trimmed by 2 bases and the J gene end by 0 bases; junction bases not matched to a gene: 3. For the CDR3, the DNA is TGTGCCAGCAGCTTAAAACTAGCGGGGACGAACACCGGGGAGCTGTTTTTT. Protein: CASSLKLAGTNTGELFF.